This T cell receptor beta chain was sequenced for a study of CD8 T cells in ankylosing spondylitis. The CDR3 is 14 residues long. The V gene lost 3 bases and the J gene lost 0 bases, with 11 bases spanning the gap. The germline gives CDR1 DFQATT, CDR2 SNEGSKA (reference sequence). In TCRdb, the 5' RACE reads were re-called with MiXCR into one record per CDR3 protein. The data hold a few hundred thousand distinct CDR3 sequences, with less than 25% observed a single time. The rearrangement uses TRBV20-1 and TRBJ1-1; D gene ambiguous. Sequencing was performed on blood, either unsorted or a sorted T cell fraction (not recorded which). The TCR sequence derives from a female donor with ankylosing spondylitis or in good health (not recorded which). CDR3 protein: CSASYPGVNTEAFF. For the CDR3, the DNA is TGCAGTGCTAGCTATCCGGGAGTGAACACTGAAGCTTTCTTT.